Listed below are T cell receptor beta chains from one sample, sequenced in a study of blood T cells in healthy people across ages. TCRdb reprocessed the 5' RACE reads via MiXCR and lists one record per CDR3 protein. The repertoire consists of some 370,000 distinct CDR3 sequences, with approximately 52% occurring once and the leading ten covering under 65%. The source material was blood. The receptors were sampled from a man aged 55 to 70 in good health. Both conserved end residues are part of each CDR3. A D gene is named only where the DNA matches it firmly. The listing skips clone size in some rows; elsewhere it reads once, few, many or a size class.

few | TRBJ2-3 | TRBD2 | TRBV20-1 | TGCAGTGCCCCGGCGGGAGTTGGGCTTAGCACAGATACGCAGTATTTT | CSAPAGVGLSTDTQYF
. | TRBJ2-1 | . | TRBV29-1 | TGCAGCGTTGATCGTTGGAATGAGCAGTTCTTC | CSVDRWNEQFF
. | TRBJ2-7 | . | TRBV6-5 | TGTGCCAGCAGTTACTCAGGTGGAGACTCCTACGAGCAGTACTTC | CASSYSGGDSYEQYF
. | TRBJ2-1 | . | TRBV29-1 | TGCAGCGTTGCGATCCAGGAGTTACATGAGCAGTTCTTC | CSVAIQELHEQFF
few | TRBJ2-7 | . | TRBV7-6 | TGTGCCAGCAGCTTGGGGACTTATTACGAGCAGTACTTC | CASSLGTYYEQYF
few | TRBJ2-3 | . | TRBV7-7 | TGTGCTAGCAGCCCCCCGGGGTCTTGGGGGGGCGACACAGATACGCAGTATTTT | CASSPPGSWGGDTDTQYF
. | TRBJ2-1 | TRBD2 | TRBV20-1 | TGCAGTGCTATCCAGACTAGCGGGGGGTTCAGCTCCTACAATGAGCAGTTCTTC | CSAIQTSGGFSSYNEQFF
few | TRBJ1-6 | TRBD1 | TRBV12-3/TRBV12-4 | TGTGCCAGCAGTCCCAGACAGGGGGCATCACCCCTCCACTTT | CASSPRQGASPLHF
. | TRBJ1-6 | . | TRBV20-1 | TGCAGTGCGCGGGACGGGAAACCTGGACCCCTCCACTTT | CSARDGKPGPLHF
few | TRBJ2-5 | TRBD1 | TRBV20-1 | TGCAGTGCTAAAGAGGGGGCGAAGGAGACCCAGTACTTC | CSAKEGAKETQYF
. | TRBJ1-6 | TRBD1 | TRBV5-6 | TGTGCCAGCAGCCCCCGGGACAGGGGCTTGTCTAATTCACCCCTCCACTTT | CASSPRDRGLSNSPLHF
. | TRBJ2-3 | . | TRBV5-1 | TGCGCCAGCAGCTCGGCGGCCAGTGGAGATACGCAGTATTTT | CASSSAASGDTQYF
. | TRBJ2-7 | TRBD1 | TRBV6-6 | TGTGCCAGCAGTCCCCGGGACAGGGGGTCCGAGCAGTACTTC | CASSPRDRGSEQYF
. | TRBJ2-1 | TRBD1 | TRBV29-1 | TGCAGCGCGGACAGGGCTTACAATGAGCAGTTCTTC | CSADRAYNEQFF
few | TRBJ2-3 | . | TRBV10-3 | TGTGCCACGGGGGACACCCTCACAGATACGCAGTATTTT | CATGDTLTDTQYF